This T cell receptor beta chain was sequenced in a study of cytomegalovirus exposure and HLA in healthy donors. Study conclusions and caveats: Cytomegalovirus-associated status was assigned to some 180 TCR beta chains. Sequencing depth roughly uniform across donors was assumed in presence/absence analyses.

Note on this clone: Its specificity is not known.

PCR was performed using 60 Vbeta and 13 Jbeta primers. Here immunoSEQ multiplex PCR was the method, and the copy in TCRdb shows in-frame clones only, minus some. This table holds about 85,000 clones, more than 75% found once. This receptor was obtained from a woman in her forties or fifties in good health and CMV-seropositive. Sequences were obtained from PBMCs.

In DNA, the CDR3 is TGTGCCAGCAGTAAAGGGGTAAACAATGAAAAACTGTTTTTT. It specifies CASSKGVNNEKLFF. V is TRBV5-6 and J is TRBJ1-4; D may be TRBD1 (5 bases). Germline assignment: CDR1 SGHDT and CDR2 YYEEEE. The ends were cut back, 5 bases at V and 5 bases at J, with 13 bases in the middle. CDR3 length equals 14 residues.